The entry below describes one TCR beta chain. The table came from immunoSEQ multiplex PCR; TCRdb's copy has only in-frame clones and leaves some out. The sample includes 550,000 to 800,000 clones, 90% of them seen just once. This specimen comes from a study of shared clonotypes between healthy human individuals. The germline V and J ends were trimmed by 3 bases and 2 bases, with 14 bases remaining between them. Germline loops: CDR1 MNHEY, CDR2 SVGAGI. This CDR3 is 15 amino acids long. Donors were healthy HIV-negative adults without recently reported acute infections or vaccinations. Researchers reported that CD8 memory united CD45RO+ cells with CCR7-negative CD45RA+ TemRA cells.

Sequenced sample: memory CD8+ T cells from PBMCs. The subset denotes: CD45RO+ cells pooled with CCR7-negative TemRA cells. The chain employs TRBV6-5 and TRBJ2-7; D not resolved. This clonotype originated in a man between 18 and 35 years old in good health. Some clones in this sample may be carry-over from other donors' samples. CDR3 DNA: TGTGCCAGCAGTTATTCCGTTCCGGAGACCTACGAGCAGTACTTC. It is translated as CASSYSVPETYEQYF.